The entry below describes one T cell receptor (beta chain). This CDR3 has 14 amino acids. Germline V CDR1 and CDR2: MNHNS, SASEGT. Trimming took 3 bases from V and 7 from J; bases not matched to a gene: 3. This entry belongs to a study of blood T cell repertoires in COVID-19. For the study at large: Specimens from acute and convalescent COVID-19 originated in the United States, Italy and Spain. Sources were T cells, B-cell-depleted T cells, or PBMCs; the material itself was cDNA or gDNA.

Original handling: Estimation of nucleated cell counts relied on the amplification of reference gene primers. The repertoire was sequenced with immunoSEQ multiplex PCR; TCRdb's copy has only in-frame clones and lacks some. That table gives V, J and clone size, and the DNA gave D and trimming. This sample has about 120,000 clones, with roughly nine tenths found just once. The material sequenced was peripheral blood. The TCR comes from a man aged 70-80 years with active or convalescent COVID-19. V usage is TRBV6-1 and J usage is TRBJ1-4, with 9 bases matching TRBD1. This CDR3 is CASSEGQGPEKLFF. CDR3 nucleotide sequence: TGTGCCAGCAGTGAGGGACAGGGCCCTGAAAAACTGTTTTTT.